This T cell receptor (beta chain) was profiled in a study of blood T cell repertoires in COVID-19. The CDR3 contains 16 residues. The germline V gene encodes CDR1 SNHLY and CDR2 FYNNEI. V lost 4 bases and J 0 bases, leaving 13 bases between the germline ends. Enrollees, 18 to 89 years old, lived in about two dozen US areas. Participants reported their clinical history, and cohort assignment relied on those reports. Study processing details: The authors estimated nucleated cell counts from reference gene primer amplification. The protocol was immunoSEQ multiplex PCR, while the TCRdb copy is restricted to in-frame clones and leaves out a portion. The DNA was the basis for D and trimming; V, J and clone size are from that table. This sample has about 270,000 clones, with approximately 89% found just once.

The chain combines TRBV2 with TRBJ1-3; D is ambiguous. Sequencing was performed on PBMCs or T cells enriched from blood (not recorded which). This sequence originates from a woman in her thirties or forties with acute COVID-19. The CDR3 loop is CASSGQLPASGNTIYF. The CDR3 bases are TGTGCCAGCAGTGGTCAACTTCCCGCCTCTGGAAACACCATATATTTT.